These T cell receptor beta chains were read from a single sample in a study of spatial heterogeneity in lung cancer. TCRdb recomputed calls from the 5' RACE reads with MiXCR, one row per CDR3 protein. This table has about 1,900 distinct CDR3 sequences, roughly 8.7% appearing once. The source material was normal lung tissue next to the tumor, sampled at surgery. Every receptor here comes from a female donor with early-stage non-small cell lung cancer. Both conserved end residues are part of each CDR3. The D gene is left open where the match is weak. The size entry is marked missing in some rows and otherwise reads once, few, many or a size class.

V,size,J,length,D,CDR3,DNA
TRBV7-2,medium-sized,TRBJ2-3,16,TRBD2,CASSSGSGARTDTQYF,TGTGCCAGCAGCTCGGGTAGCGGGGCCCGCACAGATACGCAGTATTTT
TRBV7-3,medium-sized,TRBJ2-3,17,TRBD2,CASSLGSGGGRTDTQYF,TGTGCCAGCAGCTTAGGGTCTGGCGGGGGGCGGACAGATACGCAGTATTTT
TRBV20-1,large,TRBJ2-3,17,.,CSARGEVVGHSTDTQYF,TGCAGTGCTAGGGGAGAAGTTGTTGGACATAGCACAGATACGCAGTATTTT
TRBV20-1,large,TRBJ2-1,16,TRBD1,CSARPSGDREGNEQFF,TGCAGTGCTAGACCTTCTGGGGACAGGGAGGGGAATGAGCAGTTCTTC
TRBV7-9,hyperexpanded,TRBJ2-2,11,.,CASTNTGELFF,TGTGCCAGCACCAACACCGGGGAGCTGTTTTTT
TRBV12-3/TRBV12-4,medium-sized,TRBJ2-7,13,.,CASSFSVTYEQYF,TGTGCCAGCAGTTTTTCAGTCACCTACGAGCAGTACTTC
TRBV7-8,large,TRBJ1-1,14,TRBD1,CATSPFSGGREAFF,TGTGCCACCAGCCCATTTTCAGGGGGCCGCGAAGCTTTCTTT
TRBV10-2,medium-sized,TRBJ1-6,15,TRBD1,CASSPRDRGLAPLHF,TGCGCCAGCAGTCCCCGGGACAGGGGGTTGGCACCCCTCCACTTT
TRBV29-1,.,TRBJ1-3,18,.,CSVEDGGAPLSSGNTIYF,TGCAGCGTTGAAGACGGGGGCGCGCCTTTAAGCTCTGGAAACACCATATATTTT
TRBV10-2,medium-sized,TRBJ2-1,14,.,CASSDTVSYREQFF,TGCGCCAGCAGTGACACCGTATCCTACCGGGAGCAGTTCTTC
TRBV7-2,medium-sized,TRBJ1-2,13,TRBD1,CASSPDRGAGYTF,TGTGCCAGCAGCCCTGACAGGGGGGCTGGCTACACCTTC
TRBV7-9,large,TRBJ2-2,14,TRBD1,CASSYWTGTGELFF,TGTGCCAGCAGCTATTGGACAGGGACCGGGGAGCTGTTTTTT
TRBV5-4,medium-sized,TRBJ1-6,16,.,CASSLAVPTENSPLHF,TGTGCCAGCAGCTTGGCCGTCCCAACCGAGAATTCACCCCTCCACTTT
TRBV5-1,medium-sized,TRBJ1-2,13,.,CASGPNGGHGYTF,TGCGCCAGCGGACCCAACGGGGGTCATGGCTACACCTTC
TRBV13,medium-sized,TRBJ2-1,12,.,CASSIQRTEQFF,TGTGCCAGCAGCATTCAAAGGACTGAGCAGTTCTTC
TRBV19,medium-sized,TRBJ2-6,16,TRBD1,CASSSGGRSGANVLTF,TGTGCCAGTAGTTCAGGGGGTAGGTCTGGGGCCAACGTCCTGACTTTC
TRBV28,medium-sized,TRBJ2-3,20,TRBD2,CASSSLGLAGGLLSTDTQYF,TGTGCCAGCAGTTCCCTCGGACTAGCGGGGGGGCTCTTGAGCACAGATACGCAGTATTTT
TRBV29-1,medium-sized,TRBJ1-2,16,TRBD1,CSVEKGQGAINYGYTF,TGCAGCGTTGAAAAGGGACAGGGGGCGATTAACTATGGCTACACCTTC
TRBV9,.,TRBJ2-5,15,.,CASSVATTFLETQYF,TGTGCCAGCAGCGTAGCTACCACTTTCCTGGAGACCCAGTACTTC
TRBV18,medium-sized,TRBJ2-3,14,.,CASSPRGGTDTQYF,TGTGCCAGCTCACCGAGGGGGGGCACAGATACGCAGTATTTT
TRBV28,medium-sized,TRBJ1-5,14,.,CASRLGHPGQPQHF,TGTGCCAGCAGACTGGGACACCCGGGGCAGCCCCAGCATTTT
TRBV7-8,medium-sized,TRBJ2-7,14,.,CASSRGAGLTEQYF,TGTGCCAGCAGCAGAGGGGCAGGGTTGACCGAGCAGTACTTC
TRBV20-1,medium-sized,TRBJ2-5,14,TRBD1,CSATDRGRKETQYF,TGCAGTGCTACGGACAGGGGGAGAAAAGAGACCCAGTACTTC
TRBV28,medium-sized,TRBJ2-2,16,.,CASSLGGAANTGELFF,TGTGCCAGCAGTTTGGGGGGGGCTGCGAACACCGGGGAGCTGTTTTTT
TRBV6-2/TRBV6-3,medium-sized,TRBJ2-7,11,.,CASRTPLEQYF,TGTGCCAGCAGAACTCCCCTGGAGCAGTACTTC
TRBV7-6,medium-sized,TRBJ2-3,16,.,CASSQLGRGFTDTQYF,TGTGCCAGCAGCCAGTTGGGGCGGGGATTCACAGATACGCAGTATTTT
TRBV13,medium-sized,TRBJ2-1,15,.,CASSPGGGTDNEQFF,TGTGCCAGCAGCCCAGGGGGGGGGACTGACAATGAGCAGTTCTTC
TRBV24-1,medium-sized,TRBJ2-3,17,TRBD1,CATSEFTGTGGADTQYF,TGTGCCACCAGTGAGTTTACCGGGACAGGAGGTGCAGATACGCAGTATTTT
TRBV7-2,.,TRBJ2-4,14,.,CASSGGFTKNIQYF,TGTGCCAGCAGCGGGGGGTTTACCAAAAACATTCAGTACTTC
TRBV14,medium-sized,TRBJ2-2,17,.,CASSQGIGGLNTGELFF,TGTGCCAGCAGCCAAGGAATAGGGGGGCTGAACACCGGGGAGCTGTTTTTT
TRBV10-3,.,TRBJ2-1,14,TRBD2,CAINLSGSNNEQFF,TGTGCCATCAACCTCAGCGGGAGCAACAATGAGCAGTTCTTC
TRBV29-1,many,TRBJ2-7,15,.,CSVERRTDSSYEQYF,TGCAGCGTTGAACGCCGGACAGATAGCTCCTACGAGCAGTACTTC
TRBV9,few,TRBJ2-3,14,TRBD1,CASSTQGAADTQYF,TGTGCCAGCAGCACACAGGGGGCCGCAGATACGCAGTATTTT
TRBV6-2/TRBV6-3,.,TRBJ2-7,11,.,CASSDLYEQYF,TGTGCCAGCAGCGACCTCTACGAGCAGTACTTC
TRBV6-6,medium-sized,TRBJ1-4,11,.,CASSPHEKLFF,TGTGCCAGCAGTCCTCATGAAAAACTGTTTTTT
TRBV7-2,.,TRBJ1-4,13,.,CASSPGTYEKLFF,TGTGCCAGCAGCCCAGGGACTTATGAAAAACTGTTTTTT
TRBV6-2/TRBV6-3,medium-sized,TRBJ2-2,12,.,CASSPHAGELFF,TGTGCCAGCAGCCCCCACGCCGGGGAGCTGTTTTTT
TRBV12-3/TRBV12-4,few,TRBJ1-4,16,.,CASSPSFGAHNEKLFF,TGTGCCAGCAGTCCGTCCTTCGGGGCCCATAATGAAAAACTGTTTTTT
TRBV21-1,few,TRBJ2-5,11,.,CASSGRETQYF,TGTGCCAGCAGCGGTCGAGAGACCCAGTACTTC
TRBV6-6,.,TRBJ2-7,14,.,CASSYRLASYEQYF,TGTGCCAGCAGTTACAGACTGGCCTCCTACGAGCAGTACTTC
TRBV7-2,.,TRBJ2-4,17,.,CASSLEGGGFGKNIQYF,TGTGCCAGCAGCTTAGAAGGCGGGGGCTTCGGCAAAAACATTCAGTACTTC
TRBV6-6,many,TRBJ1-4,12,.,CASSPGAEKRFF,TGTGCCAGCAGCCCAGGGGCAGAAAAACGGTTTTTT
TRBV27,many,TRBJ2-7,17,.,CASSSPTSRDSPYEQYF,TGTGCCAGCAGTTCGCCCACCAGCCGGGACTCCCCCTACGAGCAGTACTTC
TRBV19,medium-sized,TRBJ2-1,13,.,CASSIDPNKGLFF,TGTGCCAGTAGTATAGATCCCAACAAGGGGTTGTTCTTC
TRBV27,many,TRBJ2-2,17,.,CASGIKSRDTNTGELFF,TGTGCCAGCGGGATCAAAAGCCGGGACACCAACACCGGGGAGCTGTTTTTT
TRBV5-1,medium-sized,TRBJ2-2,15,.,CASSLPGPDTGELFF,TGCGCCAGCAGCTTGCCAGGGCCGGACACCGGGGAGCTGTTTTTT
TRBV10-3,.,TRBJ1-2,15,TRBD1,CAISEGQGESYGYTF,TGTGCCATCAGTGAGGGACAGGGAGAGTCCTATGGCTACACCTTC
TRBV12-3/TRBV12-4,medium-sized,TRBJ2-1,14,.,CASSWSDSYNEQFF,TGTGCCAGCAGTTGGAGTGACTCCTACAATGAGCAGTTCTTC
TRBV5-6,medium-sized,TRBJ1-5,15,.,CASSLGTGPNQPQHF,TGTGCCAGCAGCTTGGGAACCGGGCCCAATCAGCCCCAGCATTTT
TRBV4-3,medium-sized,TRBJ2-2,14,TRBD2,CASRPMGGVGELFF,TGCGCCAGCCGCCCGATGGGGGGGGTCGGGGAGCTGTTTTTT
TRBV19,once,TRBJ2-7,14,.,CASSTRQDLSEQYF,TGTGCCAGTAGTACGAGACAGGACCTGTCCGAGCAGTACTTC
TRBV11-2,many,TRBJ1-1,14,TRBD1,CASSSGTGTFEAFF,TGTGCCAGCAGCTCCGGGACAGGGACGTTTGAAGCTTTCTTT
TRBV5-6,medium-sized,TRBJ1-5,14,TRBD1,CASSTWTGDQPQHF,TGTGCCAGCAGCACTTGGACAGGCGATCAGCCCCAGCATTTT
TRBV6-1,medium-sized,TRBJ2-7,13,.,CASSEVQGYEQYF,TGTGCCAGCAGTGAAGTACAGGGCTACGAGCAGTACTTC